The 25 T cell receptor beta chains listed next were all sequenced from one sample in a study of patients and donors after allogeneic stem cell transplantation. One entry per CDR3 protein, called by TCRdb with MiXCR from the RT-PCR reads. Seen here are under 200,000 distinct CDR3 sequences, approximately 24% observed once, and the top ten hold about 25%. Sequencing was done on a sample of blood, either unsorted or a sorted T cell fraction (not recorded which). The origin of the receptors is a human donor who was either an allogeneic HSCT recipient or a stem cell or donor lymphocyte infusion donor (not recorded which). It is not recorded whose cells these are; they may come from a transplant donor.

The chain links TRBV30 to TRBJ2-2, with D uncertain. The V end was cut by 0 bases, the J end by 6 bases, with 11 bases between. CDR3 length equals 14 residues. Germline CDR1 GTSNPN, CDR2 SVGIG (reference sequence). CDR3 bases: TGTGCCTGGAGTGTAGGGCTCGGGTCCGGGGAGCTGTTTTTT. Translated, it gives CAWSVGLGSGELFF.

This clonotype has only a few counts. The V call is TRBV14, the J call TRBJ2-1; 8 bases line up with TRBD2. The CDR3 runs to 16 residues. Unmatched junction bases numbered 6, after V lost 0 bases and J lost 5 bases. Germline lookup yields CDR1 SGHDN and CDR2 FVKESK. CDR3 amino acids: CASSQESGRTNNEQFF. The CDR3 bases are TGTGCCAGCAGCCAAGAGAGCGGGAGAACTAACAATGAGCAGTTCTTC. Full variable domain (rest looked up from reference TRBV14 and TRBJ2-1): EAGVTQFPSHSVIEKGQTVTLRCDPISGHDNLYWYRRVMGKEIKFLLHFVKESKQDESGMPNNRFLAERTGGTYSTLKVQPAELEDSGVYFCASSQESGRTNNEQFFGPGTRLTVL.

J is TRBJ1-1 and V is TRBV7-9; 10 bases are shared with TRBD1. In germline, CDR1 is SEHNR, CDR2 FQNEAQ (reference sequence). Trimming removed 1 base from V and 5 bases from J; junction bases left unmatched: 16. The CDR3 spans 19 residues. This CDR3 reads CASSLGVGTGAGKWTEAFF. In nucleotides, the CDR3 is TGTGCCAGCAGCTTAGGGGTCGGGACAGGGGCTGGGAAGTGGACTGAAGCTTTCTTT.

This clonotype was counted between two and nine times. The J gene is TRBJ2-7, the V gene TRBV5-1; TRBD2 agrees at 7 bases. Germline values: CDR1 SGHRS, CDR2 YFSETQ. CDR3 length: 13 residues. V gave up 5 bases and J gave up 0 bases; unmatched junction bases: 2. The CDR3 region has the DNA TGCGCCAGCAGGGGGACTACCTCCTACGAGCAGTACTTC. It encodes CASRGTTSYEQYF.

The CDR3 region is CSAKRATYNEQFF. The CDR3 bases are TGCAGTGCAAAGCGGGCTACCTACAATGAGCAGTTCTTC. The V gene is TRBV20-1, the J gene TRBJ2-1, with TRBD2 as a possible D gene (6 bases). V gave up 6 bases and J gave up 2 bases, with 11 bases separating them. CDR1 is DFQATT and CDR2 is SNEGSKA in the germline V gene (reference sequence). The CDR3 runs to 13 residues.

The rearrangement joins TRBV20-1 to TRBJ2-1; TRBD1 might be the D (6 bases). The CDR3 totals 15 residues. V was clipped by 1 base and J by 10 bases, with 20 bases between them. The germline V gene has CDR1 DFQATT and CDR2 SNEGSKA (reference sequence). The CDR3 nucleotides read TGCAGTGCTAGAGGCGCCGGGACAATCGAGAAGGAGCAGTTCTTC. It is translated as CSARGAGTIEKEQFF.

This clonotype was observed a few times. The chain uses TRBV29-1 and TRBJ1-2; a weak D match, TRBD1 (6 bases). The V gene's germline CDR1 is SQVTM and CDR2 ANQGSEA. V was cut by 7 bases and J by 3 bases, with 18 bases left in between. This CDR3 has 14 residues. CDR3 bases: TGCAGCGCAGACGGAAGGCAGGGGTACTATGGCTACACCTTC. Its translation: CSADGRQGYYGYTF.

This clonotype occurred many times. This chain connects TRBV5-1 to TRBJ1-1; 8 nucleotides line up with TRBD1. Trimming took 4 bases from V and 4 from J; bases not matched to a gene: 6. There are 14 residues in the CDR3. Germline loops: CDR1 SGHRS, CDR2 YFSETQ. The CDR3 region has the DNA TGCGCCAGCAGCCTGGGACAGGTCGGCACTGAAGCTTTCTTT. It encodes CASSLGQVGTEAFF.

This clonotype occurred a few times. The CDR3 region has the DNA TGCGCCAGCAGCCAACCCACCGGGACAGGGCCCTTTTTTAATAGCAATCAGCCCCAGCATTTT. Protein product: CASSQPTGTGPFFNSNQPQHF. J is TRBJ1-5 and V is TRBV4-1; TRBD1 agrees at 9 bases. There are 21 residues in the CDR3. V was clipped by 2 bases and J by 0 bases; unmatched bases: 17. Germline V lookup: CDR1 MGHRA, CDR2 YSYEKL.

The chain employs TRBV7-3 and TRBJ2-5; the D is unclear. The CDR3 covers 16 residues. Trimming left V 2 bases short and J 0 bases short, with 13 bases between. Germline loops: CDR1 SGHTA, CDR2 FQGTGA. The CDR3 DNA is TGTGCCAGCAGCTTAGGGAACGTCCCCTACCAAGAGACCCAGTACTTC. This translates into CASSLGNVPYQETQYF.

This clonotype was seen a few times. CDR3 loop: CASSAHTDTQYF. For the CDR3, the DNA is TGTGCCAGCAGCGCCCACACAGATACGCAGTATTTT. J is TRBJ2-3 and V is TRBV11-3; D is undetermined. Germline CDR1 SGHNT, CDR2 YENEEA. This CDR3 contains 12 residues. V dropped 5 bases and J dropped 2 bases, with 5 bases sitting between them.

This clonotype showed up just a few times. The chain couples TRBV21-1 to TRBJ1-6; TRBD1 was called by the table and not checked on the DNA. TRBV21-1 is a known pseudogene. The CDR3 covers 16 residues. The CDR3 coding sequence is TGTGCCAGCAGCAAGAAGATGGTAGGGCGGAATTCACCCCTCCACTTT. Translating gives CASSKKMVGRNSPLHF.

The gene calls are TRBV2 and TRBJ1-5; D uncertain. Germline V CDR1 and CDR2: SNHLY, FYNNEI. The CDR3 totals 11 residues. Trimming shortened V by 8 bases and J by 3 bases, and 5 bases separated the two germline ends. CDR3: CASGPNQPQHF. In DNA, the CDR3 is TGTGCCAGCGGGCCCAATCAGCCCCAGCATTTT.

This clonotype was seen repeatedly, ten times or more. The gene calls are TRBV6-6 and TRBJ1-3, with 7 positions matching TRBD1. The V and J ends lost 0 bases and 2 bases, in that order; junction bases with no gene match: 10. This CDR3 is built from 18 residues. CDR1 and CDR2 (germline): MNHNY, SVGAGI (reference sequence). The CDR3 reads CASSYSVGAQGPGNTIYF. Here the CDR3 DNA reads TGTGCCAGCAGTTACTCGGTCGGAGCACAGGGGCCTGGAAACACCATATATTTT.

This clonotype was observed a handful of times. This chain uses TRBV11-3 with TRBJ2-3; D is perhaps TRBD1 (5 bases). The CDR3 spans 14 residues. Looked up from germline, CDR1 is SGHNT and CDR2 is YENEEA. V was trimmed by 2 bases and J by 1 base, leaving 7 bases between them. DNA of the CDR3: TGTGCCAGCAGCTTATTCAGGGGCACAGATACGCAGTATTTT. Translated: CASSLFRGTDTQYF.

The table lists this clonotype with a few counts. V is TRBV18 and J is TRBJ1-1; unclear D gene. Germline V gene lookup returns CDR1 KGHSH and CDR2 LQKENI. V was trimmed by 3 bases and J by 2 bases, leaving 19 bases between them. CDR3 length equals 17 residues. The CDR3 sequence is CASSPNFPYMDNTEAFF. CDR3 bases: TGTGCCAGCTCACCGAATTTTCCTTACATGGACAACACTGAAGCTTTCTTT.

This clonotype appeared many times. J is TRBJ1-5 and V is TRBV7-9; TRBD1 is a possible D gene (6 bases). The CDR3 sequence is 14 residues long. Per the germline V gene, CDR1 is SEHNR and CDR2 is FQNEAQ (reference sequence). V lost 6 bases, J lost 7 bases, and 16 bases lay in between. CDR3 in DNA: TGTGCCAGCAGTCTCATCGGGGGCGGGCAGCCCCAGCATTTT. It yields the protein CASSLIGGGQPQHF.

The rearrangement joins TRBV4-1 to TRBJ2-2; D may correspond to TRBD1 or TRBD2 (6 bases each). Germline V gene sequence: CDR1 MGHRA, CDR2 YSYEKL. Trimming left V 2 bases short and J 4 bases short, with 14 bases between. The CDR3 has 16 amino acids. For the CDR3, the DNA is TGCGCCAGCAGCCAATGGGAGGCAGGGGCCACCGGGGAGCTGTTTTTT. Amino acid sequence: CASSQWEAGATGELFF.

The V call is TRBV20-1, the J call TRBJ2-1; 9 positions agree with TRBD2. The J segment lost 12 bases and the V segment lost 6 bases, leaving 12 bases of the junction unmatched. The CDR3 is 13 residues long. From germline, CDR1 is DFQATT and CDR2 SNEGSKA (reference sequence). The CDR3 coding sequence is TGCAGTGCAACGATGACTAGCGGTGCGGTGCAGTTCTTC. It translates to CSATMTSGAVQFF.

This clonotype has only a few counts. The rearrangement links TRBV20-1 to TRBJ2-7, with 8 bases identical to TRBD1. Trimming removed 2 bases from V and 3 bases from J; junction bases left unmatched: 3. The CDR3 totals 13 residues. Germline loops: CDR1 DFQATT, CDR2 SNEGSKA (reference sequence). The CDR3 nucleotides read TGCAGTGCTAGAACGACAGGGGTCTACGAGCAGTACTTC. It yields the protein CSARTTGVYEQYF.

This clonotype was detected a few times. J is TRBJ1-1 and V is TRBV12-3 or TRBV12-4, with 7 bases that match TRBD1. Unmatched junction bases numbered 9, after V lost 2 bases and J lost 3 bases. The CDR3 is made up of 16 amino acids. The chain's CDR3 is CASSLNNRGGDTEAFF. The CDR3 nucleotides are TGTGCCAGCAGTTTAAATAACAGGGGAGGGGACACTGAAGCTTTCTTT.

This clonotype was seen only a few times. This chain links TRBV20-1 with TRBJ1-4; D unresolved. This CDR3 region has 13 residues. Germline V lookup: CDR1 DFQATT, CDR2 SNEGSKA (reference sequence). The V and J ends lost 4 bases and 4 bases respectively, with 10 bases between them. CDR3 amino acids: CSATQYNNEKLFF. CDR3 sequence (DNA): TGCAGTGCTACCCAATACAATAATGAAAAACTGTTTTTT.

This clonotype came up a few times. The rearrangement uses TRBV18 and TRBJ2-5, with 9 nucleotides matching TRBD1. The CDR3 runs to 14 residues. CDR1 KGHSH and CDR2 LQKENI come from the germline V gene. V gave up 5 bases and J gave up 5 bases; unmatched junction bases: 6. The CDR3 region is CASSRTGGAETQYF. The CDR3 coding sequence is TGTGCCAGCTCAAGAACAGGGGGCGCGGAGACCCAGTACTTC.

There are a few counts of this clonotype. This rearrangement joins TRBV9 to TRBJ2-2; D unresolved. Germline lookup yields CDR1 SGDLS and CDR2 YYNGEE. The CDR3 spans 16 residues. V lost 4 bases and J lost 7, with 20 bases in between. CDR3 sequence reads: CASSKGTNQEGGELFF. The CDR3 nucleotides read TGTGCCAGCAGCAAAGGAACTAATCAGGAAGGCGGGGAGCTGTTTTTT. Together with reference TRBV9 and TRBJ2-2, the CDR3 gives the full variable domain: DSGVTQTPKHLITATGQRVTLRCSPRSGDLSVYWYQQSLDQGLQFLIQYYNGEERAKGNILERFSAQQFPDLHSELNLSSLELGDSALYFCASSKGTNQEGGELFFGEGSRLTVL.

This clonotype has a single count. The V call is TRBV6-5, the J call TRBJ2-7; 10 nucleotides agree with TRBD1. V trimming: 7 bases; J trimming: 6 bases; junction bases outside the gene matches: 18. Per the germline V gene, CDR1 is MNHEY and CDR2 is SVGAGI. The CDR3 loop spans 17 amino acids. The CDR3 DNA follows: TGTGCCAGCACCCTAAAACCGGGACAGGGGTCTTCAGGCGAGCAGTACTTC. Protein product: CASTLKPGQGSSGEQYF.